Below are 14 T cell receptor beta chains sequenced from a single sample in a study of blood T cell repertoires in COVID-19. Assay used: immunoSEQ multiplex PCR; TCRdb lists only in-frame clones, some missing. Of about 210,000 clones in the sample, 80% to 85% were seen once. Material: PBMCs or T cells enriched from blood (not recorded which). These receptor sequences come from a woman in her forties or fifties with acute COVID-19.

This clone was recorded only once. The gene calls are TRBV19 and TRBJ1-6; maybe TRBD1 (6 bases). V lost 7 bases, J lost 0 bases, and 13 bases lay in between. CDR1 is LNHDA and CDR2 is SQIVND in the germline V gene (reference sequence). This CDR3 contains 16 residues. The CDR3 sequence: CASNPQGSSYNSPLHF. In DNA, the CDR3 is TGTGCCAGTAACCCTCAGGGGAGCTCCTATAATTCACCCCTCCACTTT.

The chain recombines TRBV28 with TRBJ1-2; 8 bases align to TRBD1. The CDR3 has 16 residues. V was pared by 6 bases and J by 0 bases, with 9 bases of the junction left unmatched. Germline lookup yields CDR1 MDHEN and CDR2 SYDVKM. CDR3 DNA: TGTGCCAGCAGAGGAGGACAGGGAACGGCTAACTATGGCTACACCTTC. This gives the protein CASRGGQGTANYGYTF.

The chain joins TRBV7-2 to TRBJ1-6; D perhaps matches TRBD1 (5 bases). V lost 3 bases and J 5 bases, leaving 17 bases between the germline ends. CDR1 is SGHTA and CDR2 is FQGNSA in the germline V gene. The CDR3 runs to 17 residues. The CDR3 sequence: CASSLGGSSRNNSPLHF. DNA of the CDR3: TGTGCCAGCAGCTTGGGGGGAAGTTCCAGAAATAATTCACCCCTCCACTTT.

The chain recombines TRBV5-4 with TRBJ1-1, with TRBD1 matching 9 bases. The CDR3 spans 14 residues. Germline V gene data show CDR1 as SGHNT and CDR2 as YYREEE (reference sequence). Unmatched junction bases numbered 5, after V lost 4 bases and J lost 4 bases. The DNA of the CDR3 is TGTGCCAGCAGCATCCGGGACAGGGTCACTGAAGCTTTCTTT. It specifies CASSIRDRVTEAFF.

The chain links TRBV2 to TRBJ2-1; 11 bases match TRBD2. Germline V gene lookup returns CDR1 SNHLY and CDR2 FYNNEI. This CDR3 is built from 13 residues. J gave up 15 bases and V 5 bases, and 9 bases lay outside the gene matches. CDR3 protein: CASSQQGLADPFF. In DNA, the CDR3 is TGTGCCAGCAGTCAACAGGGACTAGCGGACCCGTTCTTC.

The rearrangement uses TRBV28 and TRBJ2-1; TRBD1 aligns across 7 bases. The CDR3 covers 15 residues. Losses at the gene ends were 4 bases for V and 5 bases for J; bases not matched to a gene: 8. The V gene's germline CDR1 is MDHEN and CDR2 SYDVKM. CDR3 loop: CASSSPGQTDNEQFF. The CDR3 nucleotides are TGTGCCAGCAGTTCGCCGGGACAGACCGACAATGAGCAGTTCTTC.

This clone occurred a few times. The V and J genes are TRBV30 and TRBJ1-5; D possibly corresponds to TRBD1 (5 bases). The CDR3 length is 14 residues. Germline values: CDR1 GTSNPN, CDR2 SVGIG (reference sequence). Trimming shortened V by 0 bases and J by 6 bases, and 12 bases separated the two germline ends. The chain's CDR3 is CAWSVGGDVQPQHF. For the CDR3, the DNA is TGTGCCTGGAGTGTCGGGGGGGACGTTCAGCCCCAGCATTTT.

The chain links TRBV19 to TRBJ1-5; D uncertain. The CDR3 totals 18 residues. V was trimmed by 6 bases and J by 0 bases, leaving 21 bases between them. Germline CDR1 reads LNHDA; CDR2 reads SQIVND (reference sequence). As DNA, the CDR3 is TGTGCCAGTAGCAAGAGGGCGGCCCGGTCCTATAGCAATCAGCCCCAGCATTTT. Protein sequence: CASSKRAARSYSNQPQHF.

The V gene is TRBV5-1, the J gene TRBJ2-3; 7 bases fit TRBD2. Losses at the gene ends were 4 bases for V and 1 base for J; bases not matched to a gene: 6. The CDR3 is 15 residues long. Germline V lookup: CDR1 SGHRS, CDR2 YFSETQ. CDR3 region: CASSAGTTGTDTQYF. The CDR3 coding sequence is TGCGCCAGCAGCGCCGGGACTACCGGCACAGATACGCAGTATTTT.

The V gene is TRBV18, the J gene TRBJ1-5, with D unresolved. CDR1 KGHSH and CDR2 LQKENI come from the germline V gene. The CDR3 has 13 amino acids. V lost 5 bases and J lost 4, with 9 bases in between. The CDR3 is CASSASMNQPQHF. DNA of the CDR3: TGTGCCAGCTCAGCGTCCATGAATCAGCCCCAGCATTTT.

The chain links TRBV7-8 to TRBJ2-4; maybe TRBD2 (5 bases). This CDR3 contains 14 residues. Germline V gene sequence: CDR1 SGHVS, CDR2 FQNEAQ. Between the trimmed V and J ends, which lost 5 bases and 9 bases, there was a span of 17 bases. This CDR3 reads CASSQTSGVSIQYF. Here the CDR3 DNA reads TGTGCCAGCAGCCAAACCTCCGGGGTATCCATTCAGTACTTC. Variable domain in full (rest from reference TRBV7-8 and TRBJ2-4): GAGVSQSPRYKVAKRGQDVALRCDPISGHVSLFWYQQALGQGPEFLTYFQNEAQLDKSGLPSDRFFAERPEGSVSTLKIQRTQQEDSAVYLCASSQTSGVSIQYFGAGTRLSVL.

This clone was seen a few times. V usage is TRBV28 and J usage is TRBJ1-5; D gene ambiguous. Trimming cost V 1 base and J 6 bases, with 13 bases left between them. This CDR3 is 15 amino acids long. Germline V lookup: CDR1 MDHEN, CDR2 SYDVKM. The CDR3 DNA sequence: TGTGCCAGCAGTTTATTTTCTGCAGGCAGTCAGCCCCAGCATTTT. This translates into CASSLFSAGSQPQHF. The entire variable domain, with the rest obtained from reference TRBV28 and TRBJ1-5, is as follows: DVKVTQSSRYLVKRTGEKVFLECVQDMDHENMFWYRQDPGLGLRLIYFSYDVKMKEKGDIPEGYSVSREKKERFSLILESASTNQTSMYLCASSLFSAGSQPQHFGDGTRLSIL.

Here the CDR3 reads CASSLFGQGGDEQYF. DNA of the CDR3: TGTGCCAGCAGTTTATTTGGACAGGGGGGGGACGAGCAGTACTTC. The rearrangement uses TRBV28 and TRBJ2-7; 10 positions match TRBD1. This CDR3 region has 15 residues. With 1 base clipped from V and 5 bases from J, the junction kept 5 bases outside the gene matches. From germline, CDR1 is MDHEN and CDR2 SYDVKM.

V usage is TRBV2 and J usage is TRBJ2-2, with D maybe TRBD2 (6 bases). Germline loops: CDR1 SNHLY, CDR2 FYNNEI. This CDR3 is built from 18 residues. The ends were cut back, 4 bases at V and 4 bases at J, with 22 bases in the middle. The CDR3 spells CASSVYSGRKGSTGELFF. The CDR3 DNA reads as TGTGCCAGCAGTGTTTATAGCGGCCGTAAAGGTTCCACCGGGGAGCTGTTTTTT.